This T cell receptor beta chain stems from a study of regulatory T cells in long-lasting Graves disease. Construction of TCR beta libraries relied on iRepertoire HTBI primers and on Arm-PCR targeting CDR3 regions. TCRdb reprocessed the multiplex PCR reads with MiXCR, giving one entry per CDR3 protein. The table records a few hundred thousand distinct CDR3 sequences, 16% of them present only once. V lost 8 bases and J lost 4, with 3 bases in between. The CDR3 is 10 residues long. The germline V gene encodes CDR1 WSHSY and CDR2 SAAADI. This clonotype was seen at least ten times. Stated time point: newly diagnosed GD, antithyroid drugs for less than 3 months. RNA isolated from PBMCs was used to make the TCR library. Separately, the same data were catalogued under a study of T cells in Graves' hyperthyroidism and ophthalmopathy.

This material consisted of peripheral blood mononuclear cells (PBMCs), taken at new diagnosis, from a patient treated with antithyroid drugs. The J gene is TRBJ1-5, the V gene TRBV10-2; no reliable D call. The TCR was taken from a man between 35 and 55 years old with Graves disease. Here the CDR3 reads CASPNQPQHF. As DNA, the CDR3 is TGCGCCAGCCCGAATCAGCCCCAGCATTTT.